This TCR beta chain came from a study of T cells in Graves' hyperthyroidism and ophthalmopathy. A few counts support this clonotype. As yet, its antigen is unknown. A much bigger clone sits one base away, suggesting this may be a read error. Findings and limits, study-wide: Most clonotypes expanded in thyroid above 0.001 were likewise present in blood.

Fresh peripheral blood, 7.5 to 10 ml, yielded the PBMCs. V dropped 3 bases and J dropped 4 bases, with 19 bases sitting between them. Germline CDR1 is LGHDT and CDR2 is YNNKEL (reference sequence). This CDR3 is built from 16 residues. RNA transcripts provided the source from which TCR beta CDR3 regions were amplified. Researchers ran a first-round RT-PCR on the TCR CDR3 using the HTBI primer set. From the multiplex PCR reads, TCRdb called clonotypes with MiXCR, one entry per CDR3 protein. This sample carries over 450,000 distinct CDR3 sequences, 13% to 15% of them seen once, and the ten largest clones take around 17%.

V is TRBV3-1 and J is TRBJ2-7; D gene ambiguous. The specimen was blood. This TCR came from a woman between 18 and 29 years old with Graves' hyperthyroidism. The CDR3 nucleotides read TGTGCCAGCAGCCATCGAGACGAGGTGGTAGGTTACGAGCAGTACTTC. Protein product: CASSHRDEVVGYEQYF.